This T cell receptor (beta chain) derives from a study of tumor-infiltrating lymphocytes in localized non-small cell lung cancer. Study information: Each patient gave resected tumor and non-adjacent uninvolved lung tissue. Study-level findings and limits: Different pieces of the same tissue went to different assays, confounding technical variation with intratumor heterogeneity. Tumor T-cell fraction was not associated with recurrence-free survival. Higher tumor T cell infiltration than in uninvolved lung was supported by TCRbeta sequencing.

The ends were cut back, 3 bases at V and 2 bases at J, with 6 bases in the middle. Germline V lookup: CDR1 SEHNR, CDR2 FQNEAQ (reference sequence). CDR3 length equals 13 residues. This clone appeared a few times. Antigen: not known. The method was immunoSEQ multiplex PCR; TCRdb's version includes in-frame clones alone and lacks a portion of them. The sample comprises about 7,200 clones, less than 80% of which are singletons, and about 12% rests with the top ten. The specimen was lung tumor tissue. The gene calls are TRBV7-9 and TRBJ2-3; D is undetermined. This receptor was taken from a human donor with non-small cell lung cancer. CDR3 in DNA: TGTGCCAGCAGCTTTGGGATCACAGATACGCAGTATTTT. Translating gives CASSFGITDTQYF.